The 32 T cell receptor beta chains below come from one sample, sequenced in a study of T cell repertoires in cytomegalovirus infection (dated by TCRdb to 2018 to 2020). The sequencing machine was an Illumina HiSeq 1500. TCRdb took the public reads, trimmed them with fastp at Q25, ran MiXCR for clone calling and kept in-frame beta chains. Merged by CDR3 protein, the rows form single entries marked with the most common genes and DNA. Within this sample are approximately 280,000 distinct CDR3 sequences, with around 20% of them counted one time only. Clones ranked in the top ten supply about 20% of the sample. Sample treatment or condition, as interpreted from the label and publication: in vitro stimulation with specific CMV peptide epitopes to enrich CMV-specific T cells. No antigen has been identified for these receptors. The material was cultured PBMCs, obtained from culture after CMV antigen stimulation. The receptors originated from a human donor in good health (CMV status not recorded). Some clones in this sample may be carry-over from other donors' samples.

This sequence joins TRBV7-2 and TRBJ2-7; 10 bases line up with TRBD2. From germline, CDR1 is SGHTA and CDR2 FQGNSA. V dropped 4 bases and J dropped 2; count of bases not matched to a gene: 5. CDR3 length: 15 residues. For the CDR3, the DNA is TGTGCCAGCAGCTCGTCTAGCGGGGGTCCCTACGAGCAGTACGTC. Translating gives CASSSSSGGPYEQYV.

This rearrangement joins TRBV19 to TRBJ2-7, with 7 bases aligning to TRBD2. V was pared by 1 base and J by 0 bases, with 3 bases of the junction left unmatched. Germline lookup yields CDR1 LNHDA and CDR2 SQIVND (reference sequence). The CDR3 runs 15 residues. Here the CDR3 reads CASSIVGGSSYEQYF. The CDR3, as DNA: TGTGCCAGTAGTATAGTAGGCGGGAGCTCCTACGAGCAGTACTTC.

J is TRBJ2-7 and V is TRBV11-1; 7 bases align to TRBD1. Per the germline V gene, CDR1 is SGHAT and CDR2 is FQDESV (reference sequence). The ends lost 5 bases at V and 5 bases at J; junction bases unmatched: 9. The CDR3 length is 14 residues. This CDR3 reads CASSPDRVGHEQYF. In nucleotides, the CDR3 is TGTGCCAGCAGCCCTGACAGGGTAGGACACGAGCAGTACTTC.

In its sample, this clonotype was seen many times. The rearrangement uses TRBV20-1 and TRBJ2-4; D remains unclear. The CDR3 is 13 residues long. Germline loops: CDR1 DFQATT, CDR2 SNEGSKA (reference sequence). Deletions cut 6 bases from V and 7 bases from J, with 16 bases between. The CDR3 spells CSAFTRPDNIQYF. CDR3 in DNA: TGCAGTGCGTTCACCAGGCCGGATAACATTCAGTACTTC.

CDR3 bases: TGCGCCAGCGGGGGAGGGAGCACCGGGGAGCTGTTTTTT. This gives the protein CASGGGSTGELFF. The chain carries TRBV23-1 and TRBJ2-2; 7 positions match TRBD2. Being an ORF, TRBV23-1 has a function that is uncertain. V gave up 8 bases and J gave up 4 bases; unmatched junction bases: 4. The CDR3 sequence is 13 residues long.

The sample holds a few counts of this clonotype. The chain uses TRBV5-4 and TRBJ2-2; perhaps TRBD1 as D (6 bases). V was clipped by 3 bases and J by 6 bases, with 15 bases between them. CDR1 is SGHNT and CDR2 is YYREEE in the germline V gene (reference sequence). This CDR3 is built from 15 residues. The CDR3 reads CASSYDRSFAGELFF. The CDR3, as DNA: TGTGCCAGCAGCTACGACAGGAGTTTCGCCGGGGAGCTGTTTTTT.

The chain links TRBV28 to TRBJ1-2; D gene unclear. CDR1 MDHEN and CDR2 SYDVKM come from the germline V gene. The CDR3 is 13 residues long. V shed 3 bases and J shed 7 bases, with 12 bases lying between them. CDR3 in DNA: TGTGCCAGCAGTTTTGACGGGCGCGGTGGCTACACCTTC. Its protein product is CASSFDGRGGYTF.

In this sample, this clonotype turned up many times. V and J are TRBV5-4 and TRBJ1-4, with 9 bases aligning to TRBD1. There are 14 residues in the CDR3. V shed 4 bases and J 7 bases; nucleotides not matched to a gene: 5. Per the germline V gene, CDR1 is SGHNT and CDR2 is YYREEE (reference sequence). The CDR3 sequence: CASSTGQGREKLFF. CDR3 nucleotides: TGTGCCAGCAGCACGGGACAGGGTCGTGAAAAACTGTTTTTT.

The CDR3 region has the DNA TGTGCCAGCAGTGACCGGAACTCCTACAATGAGCAGTTCTTC. Its translation is CASSDRNSYNEQFF. The chain recombines TRBV6-1 with TRBJ2-1; unclear D gene. Trimming left V 3 bases short and J 0 bases short, with 6 bases between. This CDR3 contains 14 residues. Germline V gene data show CDR1 as MNHNS and CDR2 as SASEGT.

This clonotype was counted many times. The chain has TRBV7-2 and TRBJ2-2, with D tentatively TRBD2 (5 bases). Per the germline V gene, CDR1 is SGHTA and CDR2 is FQGNSA. CDR3 length: 14 amino acids. V lost 1 base and J lost 6, with 9 bases in between. The CDR3, as DNA: TGTGCCAGCAGCTTAGGGCTAGCCCCCGGGGAGCTGTTTTTT. The encoded protein is CASSLGLAPGELFF.

This clonotype has a handful of counts. The chain joins TRBV7-3 to TRBJ2-7, with TRBD2 as a possible D gene (6 bases). CDR3 length: 15 amino acids. Deletions cut 5 bases from V and 3 bases from J, with 17 bases between. Germline values: CDR1 SGHTA, CDR2 FQGTGA. This CDR3 reads CASSLLGSEGYEQYF. Here the CDR3 DNA reads TGTGCCAGCAGCCTACTAGGGTCGGAGGGCTACGAGCAGTACTTC.

This clonotype was counted at least ten times. The chain joins TRBV7-2 to TRBJ1-2; 8 bases map to TRBD1. The V gene end was trimmed by 7 bases and the J gene end by 3 bases; junction bases not matched to a gene: 13. Germline values: CDR1 SGHTA, CDR2 FQGNSA. This CDR3 is 16 amino acids long. The CDR3: CASTIGQGGGYYGYTF. The CDR3 DNA follows: TGTGCCAGCACTATCGGACAGGGTGGGGGTTACTATGGCTACACCTTC.

The rearrangement joins TRBV4-3 to TRBJ1-1; D ambiguous. The CDR3 extends over 13 amino acids. The germline V gene encodes CDR1 LGHNA and CDR2 YSLEER. V was clipped by 0 bases and J by 5 bases, with 7 bases between them. The CDR3 reads CASSQDLRTEAFF. The CDR3 DNA reads as TGCGCCAGCAGCCAAGACTTACGGACTGAAGCTTTCTTT.

This rearrangement joins TRBV4-2 to TRBJ2-1; TRBD2 matches at 10 bases. Germline values: CDR1 LGHNA, CDR2 YNFKEQ. The CDR3 covers 15 residues. V was clipped by 5 bases and J by 4 bases; unmatched bases: 5. The CDR3 region has the DNA TGTGCCAGCAGCTACACTAGCGGGACGTACAATGAGCAGTTCTTC. Residues: CASSYTSGTYNEQFF.

The chain joins TRBV7-9 to TRBJ2-1; TRBD2 is a possible D gene (7 bases). Trimming removed 2 bases at V and 6 bases at J, with 20 bases between. Looked up from germline, CDR1 is SEHNR and CDR2 is FQNEAQ (reference sequence). The CDR3 is 17 amino acids. In nucleotides, the CDR3 is TGTGCCAGCAGCTTAATACAGGGCCTAGCGGTCCCCAATGAGCAGTTCTTC. Amino acid sequence: CASSLIQGLAVPNEQFF. Supplemented by reference TRBV7-9 and TRBJ2-1, the full variable domain reads DTGVSQNPRHKITKRGQNVTFRCDPISEHNRLYWYRQTLGQGPEFLTYFQNEAQLEKSRLLSDRFSAERPKGSFSTLEIQRTEQGDSAMYLCASSLIQGLAVPNEQFFGPGTRLTVL.

This clonotype was picked up many times. This chain uses TRBV7-8 with TRBJ2-2, with a weak D call TRBD1 (6 bases). This CDR3 has 14 amino acids. V lost 7 bases and J 5 bases, leaving 14 bases between the germline ends. In germline, CDR1 is SGHVS, CDR2 FQNEAQ. Written as DNA, the CDR3 is TGTGCCAGCACCGTATCTCAGGGGACCGGGGAGCTGTTTTTT. Translation gives CASTVSQGTGELFF.

The V call is TRBV19, the J call TRBJ2-7, with a possible D match to TRBD2 (5 bases). Germline CDR1 reads LNHDA; CDR2 reads SQIVND (reference sequence). The CDR3 runs 14 residues. Between the trimmed V and J ends, which lost 8 bases and 2 bases, there was a span of 16 bases. The DNA for the CDR3 is TGTGCCAGTTCCCTCCTCGGAGGCGCCTACGAGCAGTACTTC. It specifies CASSLLGGAYEQYF.

This clonotype appeared many times. V usage is TRBV7-2 and J usage is TRBJ2-7; 10 nucleotides agree with TRBD2. Germline trimming cut 1 base from V and 4 bases from J; bases unmatched to any gene: 4. The CDR3 runs 15 residues. Germline V CDR1 and CDR2: SGHTA, FQGNSA. The chain's CDR3 is CASSLELAGVYEQYF. CDR3 sequence (DNA): TGTGCCAGCAGCTTAGAGCTAGCGGGAGTGTACGAGCAGTACTTC. Full variable domain (outside the CDR3, taken from reference TRBV7-2 and TRBJ2-7): GAGVSQSPSNKVTEKGKDVELRCDPISGHTALYWYRQSLGQGLEFLIYFQGNSAPDKSGLPSDRFSAERTGGSVSTLTIQRTQQEDSAVYLCASSLELAGVYEQYFGPGTRLTVT.

This clonotype was picked up a small number of times. J is TRBJ2-1 and V is TRBV28, with 10 bases that match TRBD1. V gave up 8 bases and J gave up 6 bases; unmatched junction bases: 10. Germline loops: CDR1 MDHEN, CDR2 SYDVKM. CDR3 length: 15 residues. DNA for the CDR3: TGTGCCAGCCATTCTCCGGGACAGGGGATCAATGAGCAGTTCTTC. Translated: CASHSPGQGINEQFF.

This clonotype was counted only a few times. The V call is TRBV7-4, the J call TRBJ1-4, with D maybe TRBD1 (6 bases). This CDR3 is 15 amino acids long. The V and J ends lost 4 bases and 8 bases respectively, with 17 bases between them. Germline V CDR1 and CDR2: SGHVT, SQSDAQ. This chain's CDR3 is CASSSPGDTHEKLFF. The CDR3 nucleotides read TGTGCCAGCAGCTCACCAGGGGATACCCACGAAAAACTGTTTTTT.

The chain links TRBV7-2 to TRBJ1-6; D is unresolved. The CDR3 is 15 residues long. Germline loops: CDR1 SGHTA, CDR2 FQGNSA. Trimming took off 5 bases at V and 0 bases at J, with 8 bases between the two ends. This chain's CDR3 is CASSRDASYNSPLHF. CDR3 sequence (DNA): TGTGCCAGCAGCCGAGATGCCTCCTATAATTCACCCCTCCACTTT.

The V gene is TRBV7-6, the J gene TRBJ1-4, with no clear D. Germline CDR1 reads SGHVS; CDR2 reads FNYEAQ. The CDR3 runs to 15 residues. Trimming left V 5 bases short and J 4 bases short, with 14 bases between. This CDR3 is CASSPSILVNEKLFF. CDR3 DNA sequence: TGTGCCAGCAGCCCATCCATCCTTGTTAATGAAAAACTGTTTTTT.

This clonotype was found many times. As DNA, the CDR3 is TGTGCCAGTAGGGAATGGGACCCGAATCAGCCCCAGCATTTT. Its translation is CASREWDPNQPQHF. The chain couples TRBV19 to TRBJ1-5, with D perhaps matching TRBD1 (5 bases). The V gene's germline CDR1 is LNHDA and CDR2 SQIVND (reference sequence). V lost 6 bases and J 4 bases, leaving 13 bases between the germline ends. The CDR3 has 14 residues.

This chain connects TRBV5-4 to TRBJ2-7, with D uncertain. Looked up from germline, CDR1 is SGHNT and CDR2 is YYREEE (reference sequence). V lost 5 bases and J 6 bases, leaving 12 bases between the germline ends. The CDR3 totals 12 residues. The CDR3 DNA follows: TGTGCCAGCAGGAGTGTGGGAAGCGAGCAGTACTTC. This encodes CASRSVGSEQYF.

This clonotype was seen repeatedly, ten times or more. The chain carries TRBV6-1 and TRBJ2-7; 10 nucleotides line up with TRBD2. With V trimmed by 6 bases and J by 2 bases, 7 bases remained unmatched. Germline V gives CDR1 MNHNS, CDR2 SASEGT. CDR3 length equals 15 residues. CDR3: CASSPLAGETYEQYV. The CDR3 nucleotides are TGTGCCAGCAGCCCCCTAGCGGGAGAGACCTACGAGCAGTACGTC.

This clonotype was counted many times. This sequence joins TRBV11-3 and TRBJ1-2, with D perhaps matching TRBD1 (5 bases). Germline loops: CDR1 SGHNT, CDR2 YENEEA. The germline V and J ends were trimmed by 7 bases and 5 bases, with 14 bases remaining between them. The length of the CDR3 is 13 residues. CDR3 sequence (DNA): TGTGCCAGCAACCCCGGGGACGGGTATGGCTACACCTTC. It codes for CASNPGDGYGYTF.

The chain uses TRBV20-1 and TRBJ2-5, with TRBD2 matching 10 bases. The CDR3 is 13 amino acids. J gave up 4 bases and V 2 bases, and 1 base lay outside the gene matches. The V gene's germline CDR1 is DFQATT and CDR2 SNEGSKA (reference sequence). The CDR3 region has the DNA TGCAGTGCTAGATTAGCGGGAGGAGAGACCCAGTACTTC. Its translation is CSARLAGGETQYF.

The chain is built from TRBV4-1 and TRBJ2-5; 10 bases agree with TRBD2. The CDR3 length is 16 residues. Germline assignment: CDR1 MGHRA and CDR2 YSYEKL. The junction had 6 bases not matched to a gene; V was cut back by 0 bases and J by 5 bases. The chain's CDR3 is CASSQDWLAGVETQYF. For the CDR3, the DNA is TGCGCCAGCAGCCAAGATTGGCTAGCGGGAGTGGAGACCCAGTACTTC.

In this sample, this clonotype turned up many times. An end of the junction does not agree with germline; a read error may underlie this. The chain joins TRBV6-2 or TRBV6-3 to TRBJ2-1; D possibly uses TRBD1 or TRBD2 (6 bases each). CDR1 and CDR2 (germline): MNHEY, SVGEGT. CDR3 size: 11 residues. The CDR3 region has the DNA TGTGCCAGCACCAACGGAGGGGGTTCCATCTTC. Residues: CASTNGGGSIF.

The chain carries TRBV5-1 and TRBJ1-2, with no clear D. There are 14 residues in the CDR3. Trimming took 4 bases from V and 4 from J, leaving 14 bases between them. Germline V gene data show CDR1 as SGHRS and CDR2 as YFSETQ. The CDR3 sequence is CASSAGTVFYGYTF. The CDR3 nucleotides read TGCGCCAGCAGCGCCGGAACCGTCTTCTATGGCTACACCTTC.

The DNA of the CDR3 is TGTGCCAGTACCGTCGACAGGGGTGCCGGAACCCTCCACTTT. Translation gives CASTVDRGAGTLHF. V is TRBV19 and J is TRBJ1-6; TRBD1 aligns across 8 bases. This CDR3 is built from 14 residues. Germline CDR1 LNHDA, CDR2 SQIVND (reference sequence). Trimming cost V 7 bases and J 14 bases; bases outside gene matches: 13. The whole variable domain, filled in from reference TRBV19 and TRBJ1-6, reads DGGITQSPKYLFRKEGQNVTLSCEQNLNHDAMYWYRQDPGQGLRLIYYSQIVNDFQKGDIAEGYSVSREKKESFPLTVTSAQKNPTAFYLCASTVDRGAGTLHFGNGTRLTVT.

Ten or more counts support this clonotype. The V call is TRBV6-2 or TRBV6-3, the J call TRBJ1-5, with D possibly matching TRBD1 (6 bases). Germline V gene lookup returns CDR1 MNHEY and CDR2 SVGEGT. This CDR3 has 16 amino acids. The V end lost 7 bases, the J end lost 5 bases, and 21 bases lay between the germline ends. As DNA, the CDR3 is TGTGCCAGCAAAAAAACCCACCAGGGGAGGGATCAGCCCCAGCATTTT. It codes for CASKKTHQGRDQPQHF.